This TCR beta chain stems from a study of blood T cell repertoires in COVID-19. Those who participated ranged in age from roughly 18 to 90 years and resided in 24 US areas. The repertoire was sequenced with immunoSEQ multiplex PCR; TCRdb's copy has only in-frame clones and lacks some. Altogether about 320,000 clones are present, approximately 90% being singletons, with the ten largest covering more than 8.5%. The ends were cut back, 2 bases at V and 6 bases at J, with 5 bases in the middle. The CDR3 covers 12 residues. Germline V CDR1 and CDR2: PRHDT, FYEKMQ (reference sequence). The sequenced sample consisted of PBMCs or T cells enriched from blood (not recorded which). The V gene is TRBV13, the J gene TRBJ1-5, with D tentatively TRBD1 (5 bases). This sequence was found in a woman under 30 who had recovered from COVID-19. CDR3 sequence (DNA): TGTGCCAGCAGCTTAACAGGTCAGCCCCAGCATTTT. This gives the protein CASSLTGQPQHF.